This TCR beta chain emerged from a study of cytomegalovirus exposure and HLA in healthy donors. Study-wide background: The same platform was used for the roughly 120 validation repertoires and the 600 to 700 first-cohort repertoires, a later analysis reported. Whole-study results and caveats: Generally TCR sequences proved uncommon, though certain public TCRs appeared in numerous donors. According to the study, approximately 150 TCR beta chains were cytomegalovirus-associated. In vitro assays verified that a few CMV-associated chains recognized CMV antigens specifically.

CDR3 length: 14 residues. V shed 0 bases and J shed 7 bases, with 9 bases lying between them. Germline values: CDR1 LNHDA, CDR2 SQIVND (reference sequence). Produced via immunoSEQ multiplex PCR; TCRdb's table is partial and in-frame only. This table has 70,000 or so clones, around 93% appearing once. The count of this clone is one. Its antigen is as yet unknown. The source is a woman younger than 30 in good health and CMV-seronegative. The J gene is TRBJ2-2, the V gene TRBV19, with a possible D match to TRBD1 (5 bases). The specimen sequenced was PBMCs. DNA of the CDR3: TGTGCCAGTAGTATAGATAGGGGTAGCGGGGAGCTGTTTTTT. Residues: CASSIDRGSGELFF. Full variable domain (outside the CDR3, taken from reference TRBV19 and TRBJ2-2): DGGITQSPKYLFRKEGQNVTLSCEQNLNHDAMYWYRQDPGQGLRLIYYSQIVNDFQKGDIAEGYSVSREKKESFPLTVTSAQKNPTAFYLCASSIDRGSGELFFGEGSRLTVL.